Following are 18 T cell receptor beta chains from one sample sequenced in a study of shared clonotypes between healthy human individuals. Using immunoSEQ multiplex PCR, the repertoire was profiled, and TCRdb retains in-frame clones only, with some absent. Of roughly 680,000 clones listed, over 60% are singletons. The sequenced material came from memory CD4+ T cells sorted from blood. Subset indicated: CD45RA-negative fraction. All receptors come from a woman younger than 45 in good health.

This clone was picked up many times. The V gene is TRBV5-1, the J gene TRBJ1-3; D is uncertain. Trimming took 5 bases from V and 2 from J, leaving 8 bases between them. The CDR3 consists of 13 residues. The germline V gene encodes CDR1 SGHRS and CDR2 YFSETQ. CDR3 nucleotides: TGCGCCAGCAGAGACGTTGCTGGAAACACCATATATTTT. It specifies CASRDVAGNTIYF.

This rearrangement joins TRBV4-1 to TRBJ1-1; D is uncertain. This CDR3 has 13 residues. The germline V and J ends were trimmed by 0 bases and 11 bases, with 13 bases remaining between them. Germline CDR1 reads MGHRA; CDR2 reads YSYEKL. Here the CDR3 reads CASSQDPSPGAFF. DNA of the CDR3: TGCGCCAGCAGCCAAGACCCATCCCCGGGGGCTTTCTTT.

At least ten counts were recorded for this clone. The identical CDR3 is also encoded by other nucleotide sequences in the sample. The chain has TRBV5-1 and TRBJ1-2, with D uncertain. CDR1 is SGHRS, CDR2 YFSETQ, per germline. CDR3 size: 15 residues. V was shortened by 0 bases and J by 5 bases, with 14 bases between the two germline ends. Here the CDR3 reads CASSLGGLVGYGYTF. Written as DNA, the CDR3 is TGCGCCAGCAGCTTGGGTGGACTCGTTGGGTATGGCTACACCTTC.

The gene calls are TRBV19 and TRBJ2-5; the match to TRBD2 covers 8 bases. The CDR3 has 13 residues. Per germline, CDR1 LNHDA and CDR2 SQIVND (reference sequence). Trimming took 4 bases from V and 5 from J; bases not matched to a gene: 3. In DNA form, the CDR3 reads TGTGCCAGTAGTACCGGGAGGGCGGAGACCCAGTACTTC. Amino acids: CASSTGRAETQYF.

The V and J genes are TRBV14 and TRBJ1-3, with 7 nucleotides matching TRBD1. Germline V CDR1 and CDR2: SGHDN, FVKESK. Trimming cost V 3 bases and J 4 bases; bases outside gene matches: 6. The CDR3 is 15 amino acids. CDR3 loop: CASSQVGTAGNTIYF. CDR3 nucleotides: TGTGCCAGCAGCCAGGTTGGGACAGCAGGAAACACCATATATTTT.

The chain is built from TRBV19 and TRBJ2-2, with a tentative D call TRBD1 (6 bases). Trimming took off 6 bases at V and 9 bases at J, with 17 bases between the two ends. This CDR3 spans 14 amino acids. CDR1 is LNHDA, CDR2 SQIVND, per germline (reference sequence). The CDR3 bases are TGTGCCAGTAGCGCACAGGGCCAGAGGCGGGAGCTGTTTTTT. Translated, it gives CASSAQGQRRELFF.

V is TRBV11-3 and J is TRBJ1-1, with unresolved D. Trimming left V 5 bases short and J 4 bases short, with 11 bases between. The CDR3 is 13 amino acids. Germline V gene lookup returns CDR1 SGHNT and CDR2 YENEEA. Here the CDR3 reads CASSPMEGTEAFF. Here the CDR3 DNA reads TGTGCCAGCAGCCCTATGGAGGGCACTGAAGCTTTCTTT.

The chain recombines TRBV9 with TRBJ2-7; 9 positions match TRBD2. CDR1 and CDR2 (germline): SGDLS, YYNGEE. V lost 0 bases, J lost 7 bases, and 11 bases stayed unmatched. There are 16 residues in the CDR3. The CDR3, as DNA: TGTGCCAGCAGCGTAGGCCCCTATCTAGCGGGAAGTGAGCAGTACTTC. Its translation is CASSVGPYLAGSEQYF.

The chain couples TRBV11-2 to TRBJ2-1, with 11 bases identical to TRBD2. The CDR3 sequence is 17 residues long. The germline V gene has CDR1 SGHAT and CDR2 FQNNGV. V was pared by 5 bases and J by 3 bases, with 9 bases of the junction left unmatched. The CDR3 region has the DNA TGTGCCAGCAGCCCCCAAAGAGGGACTAGCGGCTACAATGAGCAGTTCTTC. It yields the protein CASSPQRGTSGYNEQFF.

The chain employs TRBV5-1 and TRBJ1-2, with TRBD1 as a possible D gene (6 bases). Germline V CDR1 and CDR2: SGHRS, YFSETQ. Trimming left V 2 bases short and J 4 bases short, with 9 bases between. The CDR3 has 13 residues. The CDR3 sequence: CASSFDRIYGYTF. CDR3 DNA sequence: TGCGCCAGCAGCTTTGACAGGATCTATGGCTACACCTTC.

Concerning this clone: This CDR3 is also generated by other DNA sequences in the sample. This chain uses TRBV18 with TRBJ2-5; TRBD1 is a possible D gene (6 bases). CDR3 size: 15 residues. V lost 2 bases, J lost 1 base, and 11 bases lay in between. Per the germline V gene, CDR1 is KGHSH and CDR2 is LQKENI. CDR3 loop: CASSPRTAFQETQYF. Here the CDR3 DNA reads TGTGCCAGCTCACCAAGGACAGCTTTCCAAGAGACCCAGTACTTC.

This clone was recorded a few times. The gene calls are TRBV5-1 and TRBJ2-7, with unresolved D. V gave up 4 bases and J gave up 1 base, with 15 bases separating them. Germline-derived CDR1 and CDR2 are SGHRS and YFSETQ. This CDR3 contains 15 residues. The CDR3 here is CASSAPDRVSYEQYF. Here the CDR3 DNA reads TGCGCCAGCAGCGCACCCGATAGGGTGTCCTACGAGCAGTACTTC.

The CDR3 region has the DNA TGCGCCAGCAGCTTGGGTAATAGCGGGTTGGTCCCCAATGAGCAGTTCTTC. The encoded protein is CASSLGNSGLVPNEQFF. The rearrangement links TRBV5-1 to TRBJ2-1, with 7 bases that match TRBD2. The V and J ends lost 0 bases and 6 bases, in that order; junction bases with no gene match: 12. Germline assignment: CDR1 SGHRS and CDR2 YFSETQ. This CDR3 spans 17 amino acids.

This clone was seen more than once but under ten times. The identical CDR3 is also encoded by other nucleotide sequences in the sample. This sequence joins TRBV18 and TRBJ2-7; the match to TRBD2 covers 11 bases. The V gene end was trimmed by 2 bases and the J gene end by 2 bases; junction bases not matched to a gene: 2. This CDR3 is 15 amino acids long. Germline V gene sequence: CDR1 KGHSH, CDR2 LQKENI. CDR3 nucleotides: TGTGCCAGCTCACCAGGGACTAGCGGAGCCTACGAGCAGTACTTC. Amino acids: CASSPGTSGAYEQYF.

About this clone: A much larger clone lies one base from this, so it may be a read error. This specimen includes other DNA sequences encoding the same CDR3. The chain carries TRBV7-2 and TRBJ2-7; D remains ambiguous. V lost 1 base, J lost 2 bases, and 9 bases lay in between. The germline V gene has CDR1 SGHTA and CDR2 FQGNSA. The length of the CDR3 is 14 residues. CDR3 DNA: TGTGCCAGCAGCTTAGTGTTCGGCCCCTACGAGCAGTACTTC. This gives the protein CASSLVFGPYEQYF.

This clone was detected a few times. The chain uses TRBV10-1 and TRBJ2-1, with a weak D call TRBD2 (5 bases). The CDR3 covers 15 residues. V dropped 5 bases and J dropped 0 bases, with 11 bases sitting between them. Per germline, CDR1 WNHNN and CDR2 SYGVQD (reference sequence). The CDR3 DNA sequence: TGCGCCAGCAGTCGGGATCTTAGCTCCTACAATGAGCAGTTCTTC. Protein: CASSRDLSSYNEQFF.

In its sample, this clone was seen a few times. The chain employs TRBV7-8 and TRBJ2-2; D might be TRBD1 or TRBD2, each matching 6 bases. Trimming removed 5 bases at V and 2 bases at J, with 15 bases between. Germline V lookup: CDR1 SGHVS, CDR2 FQNEAQ. This CDR3 has 16 amino acids. The DNA for the CDR3 is TGTGCCAGCAGCCCCCGGAGGGGGGCAAACACCGGGGAGCTGTTTTTT. Translated, it gives CASSPRRGANTGELFF. Based on the CDR3 plus reference TRBV7-8 and TRBJ2-2, the full variable domain is GAGVSQSPRYKVAKRGQDVALRCDPISGHVSLFWYQQALGQGPEFLTYFQNEAQLDKSGLPSDRFFAERPEGSVSTLKIQRTQQEDSAVYLCASSPRRGANTGELFFGEGSRLTVL.

The V and J genes are TRBV5-1 and TRBJ2-3; D ambiguous. CDR1 and CDR2 (germline): SGHRS, YFSETQ. The CDR3 covers 15 residues. V lost 0 bases and J 2 bases, leaving 10 bases between the germline ends. The CDR3: CASSLELKLTDTQYF. Written as DNA, the CDR3 is TGCGCCAGCAGCTTGGAGCTTAAACTCACAGATACGCAGTATTTT.